This record covers a single T cell receptor beta chain. The data are from a study of blood T cell repertoires in COVID-19. TCRdb's copy holds only in-frame clones and misses some; the assay was immunoSEQ multiplex PCR. The table includes approximately 160,000 clones, just under 85% detected once. Germline V gene lookup returns CDR1 SNHLY and CDR2 FYNNEI. Trimming cost V 3 bases and J 2 bases, with 11 bases left between them. The CDR3 contains 14 residues. Sequenced material: peripheral blood. V gene TRBV2 combines with J gene TRBJ2-7; no firm D call. The clonotype was recovered from a man aged 35-49 years who had recovered from COVID-19. The CDR3 here is CASSELVIAYEQYF. Here the CDR3 DNA reads TGTGCCAGCAGTGAGTTAGTTATCGCCTACGAGCAGTACTTC.